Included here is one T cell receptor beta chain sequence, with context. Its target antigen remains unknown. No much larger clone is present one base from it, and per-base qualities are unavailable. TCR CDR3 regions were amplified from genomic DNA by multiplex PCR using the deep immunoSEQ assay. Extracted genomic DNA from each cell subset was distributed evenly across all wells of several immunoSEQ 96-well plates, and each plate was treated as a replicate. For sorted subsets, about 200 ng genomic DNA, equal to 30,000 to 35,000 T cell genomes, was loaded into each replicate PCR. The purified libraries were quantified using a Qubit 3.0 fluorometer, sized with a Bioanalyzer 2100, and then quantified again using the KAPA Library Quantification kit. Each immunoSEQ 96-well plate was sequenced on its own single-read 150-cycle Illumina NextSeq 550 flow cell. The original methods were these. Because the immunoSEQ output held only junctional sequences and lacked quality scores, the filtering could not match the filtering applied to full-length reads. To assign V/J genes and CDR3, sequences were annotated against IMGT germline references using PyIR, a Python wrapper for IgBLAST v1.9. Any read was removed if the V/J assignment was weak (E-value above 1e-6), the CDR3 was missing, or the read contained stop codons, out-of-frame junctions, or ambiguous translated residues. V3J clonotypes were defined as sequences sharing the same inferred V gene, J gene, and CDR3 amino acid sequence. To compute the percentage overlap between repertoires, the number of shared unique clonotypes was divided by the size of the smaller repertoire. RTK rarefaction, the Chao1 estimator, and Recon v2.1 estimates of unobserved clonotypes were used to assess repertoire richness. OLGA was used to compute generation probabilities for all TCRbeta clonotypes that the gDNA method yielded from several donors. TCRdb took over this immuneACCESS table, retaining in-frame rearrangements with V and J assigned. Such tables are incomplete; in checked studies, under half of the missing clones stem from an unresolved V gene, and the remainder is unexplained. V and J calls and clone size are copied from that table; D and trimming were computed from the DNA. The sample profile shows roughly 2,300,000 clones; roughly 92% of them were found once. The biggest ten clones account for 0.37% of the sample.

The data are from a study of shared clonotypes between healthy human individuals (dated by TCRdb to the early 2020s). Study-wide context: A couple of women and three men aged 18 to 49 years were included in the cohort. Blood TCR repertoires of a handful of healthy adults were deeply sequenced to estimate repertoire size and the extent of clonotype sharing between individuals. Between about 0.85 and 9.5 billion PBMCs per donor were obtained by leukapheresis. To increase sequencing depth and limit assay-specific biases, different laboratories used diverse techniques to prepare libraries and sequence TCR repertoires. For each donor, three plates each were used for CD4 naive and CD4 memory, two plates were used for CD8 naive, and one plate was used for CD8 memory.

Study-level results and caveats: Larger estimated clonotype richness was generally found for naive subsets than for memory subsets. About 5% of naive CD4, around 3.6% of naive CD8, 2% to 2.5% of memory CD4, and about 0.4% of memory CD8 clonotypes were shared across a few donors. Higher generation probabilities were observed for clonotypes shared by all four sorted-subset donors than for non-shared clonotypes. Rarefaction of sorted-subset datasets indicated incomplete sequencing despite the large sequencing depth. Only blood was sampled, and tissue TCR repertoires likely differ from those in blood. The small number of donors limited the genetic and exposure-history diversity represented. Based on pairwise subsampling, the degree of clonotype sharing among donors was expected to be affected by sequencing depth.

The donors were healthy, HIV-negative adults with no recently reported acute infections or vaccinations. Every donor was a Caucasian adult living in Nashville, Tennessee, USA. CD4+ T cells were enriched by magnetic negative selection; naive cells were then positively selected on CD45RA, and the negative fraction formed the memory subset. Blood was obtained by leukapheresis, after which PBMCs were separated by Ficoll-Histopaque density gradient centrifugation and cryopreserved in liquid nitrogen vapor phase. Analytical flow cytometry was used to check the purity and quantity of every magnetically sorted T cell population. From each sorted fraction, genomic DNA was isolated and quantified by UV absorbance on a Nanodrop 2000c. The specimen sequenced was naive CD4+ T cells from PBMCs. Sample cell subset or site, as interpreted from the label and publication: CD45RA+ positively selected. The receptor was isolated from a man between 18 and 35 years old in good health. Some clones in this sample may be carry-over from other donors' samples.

The bases are TGTGCCAGTAGGTCGGACAGGGGCTATGGCTACACCTTC. The encoded protein is CASRSDRGYGYTF. Recombination linked TRBV19 to TRBJ1-2; the junction holds 9 bases that match TRBD1. CDR1 and CDR2, looked up from the germline V gene (reference sequence), are LNHDA and SQIVND. The CDR3 holds 13 amino acids from the cysteine to the phenylalanine. Solely the CDR3 DNA is kept, with 39 bases framed from the first base. Relative to germline, V is missing 6 bases and J is missing 4 bases, with 3 bases of the junction outside any gene match.